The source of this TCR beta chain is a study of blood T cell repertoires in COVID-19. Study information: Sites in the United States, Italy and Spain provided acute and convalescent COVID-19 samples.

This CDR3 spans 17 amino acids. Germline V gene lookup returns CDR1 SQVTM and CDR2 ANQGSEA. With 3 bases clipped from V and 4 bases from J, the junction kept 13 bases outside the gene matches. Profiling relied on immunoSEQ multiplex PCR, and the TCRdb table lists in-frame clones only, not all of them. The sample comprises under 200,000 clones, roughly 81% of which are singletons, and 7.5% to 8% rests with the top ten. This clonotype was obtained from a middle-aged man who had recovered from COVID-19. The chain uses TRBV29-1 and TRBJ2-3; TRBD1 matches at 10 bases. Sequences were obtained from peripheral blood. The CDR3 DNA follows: TGCAGCGTTGACTATTCTCCGGGACAGGGGACCGCAGATACGCAGTATTTT. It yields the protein CSVDYSPGQGTADTQYF.